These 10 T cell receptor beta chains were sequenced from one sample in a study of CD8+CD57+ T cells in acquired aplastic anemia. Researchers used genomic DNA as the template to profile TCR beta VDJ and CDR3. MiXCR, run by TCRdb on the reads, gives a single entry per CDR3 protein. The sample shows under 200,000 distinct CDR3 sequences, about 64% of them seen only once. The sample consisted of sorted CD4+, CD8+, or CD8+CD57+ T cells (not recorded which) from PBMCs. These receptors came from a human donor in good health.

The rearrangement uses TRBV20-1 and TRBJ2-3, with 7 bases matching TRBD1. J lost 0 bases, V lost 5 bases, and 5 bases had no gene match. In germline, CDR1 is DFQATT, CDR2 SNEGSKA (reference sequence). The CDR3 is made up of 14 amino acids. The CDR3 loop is CSAHRGPSTDTQYF. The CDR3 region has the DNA TGCAGTGCTCACAGGGGCCCCAGCACAGATACGCAGTATTTT.

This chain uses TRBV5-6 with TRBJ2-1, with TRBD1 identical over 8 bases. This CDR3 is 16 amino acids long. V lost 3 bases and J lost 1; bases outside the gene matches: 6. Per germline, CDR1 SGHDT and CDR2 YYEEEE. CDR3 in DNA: TGTGCCAGCAGCTACGACAGGGGCGAGTCCTACAATGAGCAGTTCTTC. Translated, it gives CASSYDRGESYNEQFF.

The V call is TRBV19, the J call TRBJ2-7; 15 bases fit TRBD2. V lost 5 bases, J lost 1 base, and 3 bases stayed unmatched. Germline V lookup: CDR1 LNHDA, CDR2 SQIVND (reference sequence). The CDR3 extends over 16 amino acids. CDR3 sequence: CASSLGTSGRSYEQYF. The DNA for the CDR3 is TGTGCCAGTAGTCTTGGGACTAGCGGGAGGTCCTACGAGCAGTACTTC. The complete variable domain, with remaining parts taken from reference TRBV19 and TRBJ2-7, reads DGGITQSPKYLFRKEGQNVTLSCEQNLNHDAMYWYRQDPGQGLRLIYYSQIVNDFQKGDIAEGYSVSREKKESFPLTVTSAQKNPTAFYLCASSLGTSGRSYEQYFGPGTRLTVT.

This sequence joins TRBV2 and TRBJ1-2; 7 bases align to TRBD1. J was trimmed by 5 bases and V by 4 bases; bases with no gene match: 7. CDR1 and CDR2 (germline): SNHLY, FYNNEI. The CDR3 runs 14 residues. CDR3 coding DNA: TGTGCCAGCAGTGCCCCCGGGACAGTTTATGGCTACACCTTC. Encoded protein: CASSAPGTVYGYTF.

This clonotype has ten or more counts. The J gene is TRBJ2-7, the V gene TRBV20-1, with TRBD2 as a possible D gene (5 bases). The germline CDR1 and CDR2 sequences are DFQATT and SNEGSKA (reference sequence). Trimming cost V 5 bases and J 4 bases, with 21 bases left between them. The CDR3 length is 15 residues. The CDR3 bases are TGCAGTGCTCTAGCAGGACCTCCCATTGGGTACGAGCAGTACTTC. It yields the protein CSALAGPPIGYEQYF.

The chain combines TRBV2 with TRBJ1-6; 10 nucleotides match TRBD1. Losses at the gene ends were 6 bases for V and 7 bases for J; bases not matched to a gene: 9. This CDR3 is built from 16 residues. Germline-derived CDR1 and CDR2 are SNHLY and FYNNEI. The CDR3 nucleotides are TGTGCCAGCAGGACCCTCGGGACAGGGGTCAATTCACCCCTCCACTTT. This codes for CASRTLGTGVNSPLHF.

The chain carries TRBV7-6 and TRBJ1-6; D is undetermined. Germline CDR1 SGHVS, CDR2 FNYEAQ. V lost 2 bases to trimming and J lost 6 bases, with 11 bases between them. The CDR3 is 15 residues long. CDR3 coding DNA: TGTGCCAGCAGCTTATCGGGCAGTAGTAATTCACCCCTCCACTTT. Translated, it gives CASSLSGSSNSPLHF.

The CDR3 region is CSAARPGLAGGGFF. As DNA, the CDR3 is TGCAGTGCTGCCCGACCGGGACTAGCGGGAGGGGGGTTCTTC. This chain uses TRBV20-1 with TRBJ2-1, with 16 bases that match TRBD2. This CDR3 is built from 14 residues. CDR1 is DFQATT and CDR2 is SNEGSKA in the germline V gene (reference sequence). V dropped 5 bases and J dropped 15; count of bases not matched to a gene: 10.

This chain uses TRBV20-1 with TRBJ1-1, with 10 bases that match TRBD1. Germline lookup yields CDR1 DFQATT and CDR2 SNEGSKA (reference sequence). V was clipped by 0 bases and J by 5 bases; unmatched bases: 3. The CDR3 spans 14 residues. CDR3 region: CSARDPGQGTEAFF. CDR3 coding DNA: TGCAGTGCTAGAGATCCGGGACAGGGGACTGAAGCTTTCTTT.

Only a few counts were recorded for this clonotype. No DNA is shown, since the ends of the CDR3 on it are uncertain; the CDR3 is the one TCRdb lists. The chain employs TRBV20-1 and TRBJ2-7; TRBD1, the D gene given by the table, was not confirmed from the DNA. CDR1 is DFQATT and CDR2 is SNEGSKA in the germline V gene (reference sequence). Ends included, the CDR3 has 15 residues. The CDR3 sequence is CSARDDFGAGYEQYF.